This T cell receptor (beta chain) is from a study of cytomegalovirus exposure and HLA in healthy donors. Notes on the study in general: Later analysis identified a missense DCLRE1C variant that was linked to TCR beta V- and J-gene trimming. In a later analysis, compared with equally common non-associated chains, HLA-associated beta chains were more expanded. Within the data, a cluster of highly shared sequence variants was likely a sequencing artifact.

Of note for this clone: Antigen: not known.

Both 60 Vbeta primers and 13 Jbeta primers went into the PCR. The protocol was immunoSEQ multiplex PCR, while the TCRdb copy is restricted to in-frame clones and leaves out a portion. The repertoire consists of around 95,000 clones, with around 74% occurring once and the leading ten covering around 10%. The V gene end was trimmed by 6 bases and the J gene end by 4 bases; junction bases not matched to a gene: 5. Germline CDR1 is MNHEY and CDR2 is SVGAGI. The CDR3 spans 14 residues. Input material: PBMCs. The sequence came from a man younger than 45 in good health and CMV-seropositive. The rearrangement links TRBV6-5 to TRBJ2-1; TRBD2 aligns across 8 bases. The CDR3 DNA reads as TGTGCCAGCAGGCCACGGGGGGGGTACAATGAGCAGTTCTTC. It codes for CASRPRGGYNEQFF.